This TCR beta chain was captured in a study of response to subunit inactivated influenza vaccine. TCRdb reprocessed the RT-PCR reads via MiXCR and lists one record per CDR3 protein. Of hundreds of thousands of distinct CDR3 sequences in the sample, around 11% were seen once. The CDR3 has 15 amino acids. With V trimmed by 5 bases and J by 5 bases, 6 bases remained unmatched. Germline CDR1 SNHLY, CDR2 FYNNEI. The same specimen was also included in a second study, on T cells expressing NK-cell markers. Per that study: cDNA encoding TCR beta was synthesized via 5'RACE template switching incorporating UMIs. Only alpha-beta TCR T cells were sorted in several experiments, using an anti-gamma-delta TCR antibody. About six donors carried dominant NKG2C+ clonotypes that made up roughly 1.0-7.5% of their CD8+ T cells.

Specimen: PBMCs from blood, collected on the day of vaccination. The origin of this receptor is a man aged 45-65 years who received an inactivated influenza vaccine. The rearrangement joins TRBV2 to TRBJ1-4, with 9 bases lining up with TRBD1. CDR3 protein: CASSLLGQGNEKLFF. The DNA of the CDR3 is TGTGCCAGCAGTTTGCTGGGACAGGGAAATGAAAAACTGTTTTTT.